These T cell receptor beta chains were read from a single sample in a study of shared clonotypes between healthy human individuals. This table comes from immunoSEQ multiplex PCR, and its TCRdb copy is limited to in-frame clones, with some not included. In the table there are almost 750,000 clones, about two thirds of which are singletons. Source material: memory CD4+ T cells sorted from blood. The receptors were gathered from a woman aged 25 to 39 in good health. The CDR3 runs from the conserved cysteine through the conserved F or W. Fields, in order: CDR3 DNA, CDR3 protein, V gene, D gene, J gene, clone size. The D gene is left open where the match is weak. Clone size is not always given. Where it is, it says once, few, many or a class for expanded clones.

TGTGCCAGCAGTTTAGACAGGGGAAGCGGGAGCTCCTACAATGAGCAGTTCTTC	CASSLDRGSGSSYNEQFF	TRBV27	.	TRBJ2-1	few
TGTGCCAGCAGTGTAAGAGGGAGGCCCGGGGCCAAAAACATTCAGTACTTC	CASSVRGRPGAKNIQYF	TRBV28	.	TRBJ2-4	few
TGTGCCTGGACTGACGGGGGTAGCCCGGGGGAAAAACTGTTTTTT	CAWTDGGSPGEKLFF	TRBV30	.	TRBJ1-4	.
TGCAGCGTTGGTGGGGGGTACAATCAGCCCCAGCATTTT	CSVGGGYNQPQHF	TRBV29-1	.	TRBJ1-5	few
TGTGCCAGCAGCCGGACAGGGATCAATGAGCAGTTCTTC	CASSRTGINEQFF	TRBV7-2	TRBD1	TRBJ2-1	.
TGCGCCAGCAGCTCCGCGGGACTAGCTGGCGAGCAGTACTTC	CASSSAGLAGEQYF	TRBV5-1	TRBD2	TRBJ2-7	.
TGTGCCAGCAGTTTGGGGCCCCCCTGGTTAGGCGAGCAGTACTTC	CASSLGPPWLGEQYF	TRBV27	.	TRBJ2-7	few
TGTGCCAGCAGCTTTATAGCGGGAGGCCACTTTGGGGAGACCCAGTACTTC	CASSFIAGGHFGETQYF	TRBV7-2	TRBD2	TRBJ2-5	.
TGTGCCAGCAGCATAAACAGGGGAAGGACCGGGGAGCTGTTTTTT	CASSINRGRTGELFF	TRBV28	TRBD1	TRBJ2-2	.
TGCGCCAGCAGTCCGGACAGGAACTATGGCTACACCTTC	CASSPDRNYGYTF	TRBV5-1	TRBD1	TRBJ1-2	.
TGCGCCAGCAGCTTGGTAGCAGGAGGGCTGGAGACCCAGTACTTC	CASSLVAGGLETQYF	TRBV5-1	.	TRBJ2-5	.
TGTGCCAGCAGCTCCGTCTACGAGCAGTACTTC	CASSSVYEQYF	TRBV7-2	.	TRBJ2-7	.
TGTGCCAGCAGTGATTTGACATGGGACGACTTCAATCAGCCCCAGCATTTT	CASSDLTWDDFNQPQHF	TRBV2	.	TRBJ1-5	few
TGTGCCAGCAGCTTAATGGGACAGAAAGAGACCCAGTACTTC	CASSLMGQKETQYF	TRBV7-2	TRBD1	TRBJ2-5	.
TGTGCCAGCAGACCACAGGGGGCCCACGAGCAGTACTTC	CASRPQGAHEQYF	TRBV28	TRBD1	TRBJ2-7	few
TGTGCCAGCAGCACGGCTCCGGGACAGGGGGTGCATCAGCCCCAGCATTTT	CASSTAPGQGVHQPQHF	TRBV7-8	TRBD1	TRBJ1-5	.
TGTGCCAGCAGCTTTTCCCAACAGGGATCCTATGGCTACACCTTC	CASSFSQQGSYGYTF	TRBV5-4	.	TRBJ1-2	few
TGTGCCAGCAGACCCACTGGGGGACAGGGGTACTTC	CASRPTGGQGYF	TRBV7-3	TRBD1	TRBJ2-7	.
TGTGCCAGCAGCTTACGGCAGAGTAACAATGAGCAGTTCTTC	CASSLRQSNNEQFF	TRBV7-2	.	TRBJ2-1	few
TGTGCCAGCTCACCTCCGGGACAGGTTCCTACCTACGAGCAGTACTTC	CASSPPGQVPTYEQYF	TRBV18	TRBD1	TRBJ2-7	.
TGTGCCAGCAGTTCTCGGACCGTAATCAATCAGCCCCAGCATTTT	CASSSRTVINQPQHF	TRBV7-6	.	TRBJ1-5	.
TGTGCCAGCAGTTACGTGGCGCGAGGGGCCAACGTCCTGACTTTC	CASSYVARGANVLTF	TRBV6-5	.	TRBJ2-6	.
TGTGCCAGCAGTTCGAGTAGGGTGGGAGGAAACACCATATATTTT	CASSSSRVGGNTIYF	TRBV28	.	TRBJ1-3	.
TGTGCCAGCAGTGGCTATTTTATCGTCAGTGAGCAGTTCTTC	CASSGYFIVSEQFF	TRBV6-1	.	TRBJ2-1	few
TGTGCCAGCAGCTTTGGTAGAGGGACGGGAGAGCAGTACTTC	CASSFGRGTGEQYF	TRBV7-6	.	TRBJ2-7	.
TGTGCCAGCAGAAATAGCGCGTACGAGCAGTACTTC	CASRNSAYEQYF	TRBV2	.	TRBJ2-7	.
TGTGCCAGCAGCTTAGCGACAGTTTCTTTATTCGGCTACACCTTC	CASSLATVSLFGYTF	TRBV7-9	.	TRBJ1-2	few
TGTGCCAGCAGCTCCGGGTTAAATACGCAGTATTTT	CASSSGLNTQYF	TRBV7-9	.	TRBJ2-3	many
TGTGCCAGCAGCTCGCGGGACAGGAACACCGGGGAGCTGTTTTTT	CASSSRDRNTGELFF	TRBV7-9	.	TRBJ2-2	.
TGTGCGGTAGGGGGCGGTGTACGAGAAAAACTGTTTTTT	CAVGGGVREKLFF	TRBV28	TRBD1	TRBJ1-4	.
TGTGCCAGCAGTCCGTTGACAGGGGCTAATGAAAAACTGTTTTTT	CASSPLTGANEKLFF	TRBV27	TRBD1	TRBJ1-4	.
TGTGCCAGCCGTCCTGGCGGGAGTTTAGATGAGCAGTTCTTC	CASRPGGSLDEQFF	TRBV7-2	TRBD2	TRBJ2-1	.
TGTGCCAGCCGGGCTAGCTCCTCCGGGGAGCTGTTTTTT	CASRASSSGELFF	TRBV7-9	.	TRBJ2-2	.
TGTGCCAGCAGCTCCTACTCTAGTTCTGGAAACACCATATATTTT	CASSSYSSSGNTIYF	TRBV7-2	.	TRBJ1-3	.
TGTGCCAGCAGTCATCGACAGGACTTCTATGGCTACACCTTC	CASSHRQDFYGYTF	TRBV28	.	TRBJ1-2	.
TGTGCCAGCAGCGTTAGTCCTAGCGAGGGCACAGATACGCAGTATTTT	CASSVSPSEGTDTQYF	TRBV9	.	TRBJ2-3	.
TGTGCCAGCAGTTTCCAGGGTGCCACCGGGGAGCTGTTTTTT	CASSFQGATGELFF	TRBV27	.	TRBJ2-2	.
TGTGCCAGTAGTATAGACAATCAGCCCCAGCATTTT	CASSIDNQPQHF	TRBV19	.	TRBJ1-5	.
TGTGCCAGCAGCAGTCCTGGAAACACCATATATTTT	CASSSPGNTIYF	TRBV13	.	TRBJ1-3	.
TGCGCCAGCAGCTCCGGGACGGGCAATGAGCAGTTCTTC	CASSSGTGNEQFF	TRBV10-1	.	TRBJ2-1	.
TGTGCCAGCATCCCTCGACGGAACACTGAAGCTTTCTTT	CASIPRRNTEAFF	TRBV7-2	.	TRBJ1-1	.
TGTGCCAGCAGTTACGGCCGCATTCAGTACTTC	CASSYGRIQYF	TRBV6-6	.	TRBJ2-4	few
TGTGCCAGCAGTGGAGGGGGCCCTGGGGAGACCCAGTACTTC	CASSGGGPGETQYF	TRBV6-1	TRBD1	TRBJ2-5	.
TGTGCCAGTAGTCGACCTAGGACCGACTATGGCTACACCTTC	CASSRPRTDYGYTF	TRBV19	.	TRBJ1-2	.
TGCGCCAGCAAACTAGCGGGAGTCACAGATACGCAGTATTTT	CASKLAGVTDTQYF	TRBV5-1	TRBD2	TRBJ2-3	.
TGTGCCAGCAGTAACTGGGACAGTGAAGCTTTCTTT	CASSNWDSEAFF	TRBV25-1	TRBD1	TRBJ1-1	.
TGTGCCACCAGCACTATCGACGGCGGGATCGCCTGGCGTGCCAACACCGGGGAGCTGTTTTTT	CATSTIDGGIAWRANTGELFF	TRBV15	.	TRBJ2-2	.
TGTGCCAGCAGCCCTTCCGGGGGGCTTCAGCCCCAGCATTTT	CASSPSGGLQPQHF	TRBV11-2	.	TRBJ1-5	.
TGCAGCGTCGGCGCGGACGCCTCCTACGAGCAGTACTTC	CSVGADASYEQYF	TRBV29-1	.	TRBJ2-7	.
TGTGCCAGCAATGAGGCAGGCACAGATACGCAGTATTTT	CASNEAGTDTQYF	TRBV25-1	.	TRBJ2-3	.
TGTGCCAGCAGCCAAGTAAATGAGCAGTTCTTC	CASSQVNEQFF	TRBV14	.	TRBJ2-1	.
TGTGCCAGCAGTTCTCAGGGTCATAGCACTGAAGCTTTCTTT	CASSSQGHSTEAFF	TRBV28	.	TRBJ1-1	.
TGTGCCAGCGTGGCAGGAGAGACCCAGTACTTC	CASVAGETQYF	TRBV2	.	TRBJ2-5	.
TGTGCCAGCAGCCGAACAGGGGGTGGTACCTACAATGAGCAGTTCTTC	CASSRTGGGTYNEQFF	TRBV9	TRBD1	TRBJ2-1	many
TGTGCCATCAGTGATGTGGGAGTAGGGAACATTCAGTACTTC	CAISDVGVGNIQYF	TRBV10-3	.	TRBJ2-4	.
TGTGCCAGCAAAGTCCCCACGGGAGGGCACAATGAGCAGTTCTTC	CASKVPTGGHNEQFF	TRBV6-6	TRBD2	TRBJ2-1	.
TGTGCCAGCAGCTTAACCAGCGGGCCAGATACGCAGTATTTT	CASSLTSGPDTQYF	TRBV11-3	.	TRBJ2-3	.
TGTGCCAGCTCACCGGGACAGGGAAACGAAAAACTGTTTTTT	CASSPGQGNEKLFF	TRBV18	TRBD1	TRBJ1-4	.
TGTGCCAGCAGCTTGTATTCCGGGGCGGCGGGCAATCAGCCCCAGCATTTT	CASSLYSGAAGNQPQHF	TRBV5-8	.	TRBJ1-5	.